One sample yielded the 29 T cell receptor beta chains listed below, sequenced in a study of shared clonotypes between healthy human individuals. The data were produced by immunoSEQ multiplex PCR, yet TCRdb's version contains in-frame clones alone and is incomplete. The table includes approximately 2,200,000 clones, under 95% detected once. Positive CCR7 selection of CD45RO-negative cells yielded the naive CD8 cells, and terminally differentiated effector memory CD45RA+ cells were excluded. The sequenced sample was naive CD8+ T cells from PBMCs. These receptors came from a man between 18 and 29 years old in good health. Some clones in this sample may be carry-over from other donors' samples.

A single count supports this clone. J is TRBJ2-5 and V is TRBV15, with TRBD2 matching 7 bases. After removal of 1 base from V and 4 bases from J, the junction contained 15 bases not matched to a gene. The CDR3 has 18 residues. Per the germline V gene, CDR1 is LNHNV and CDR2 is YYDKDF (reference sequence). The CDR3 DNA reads TGTGCCACCAGCAGAGTTGGGGCGGGAGACCGTCCAAGAGAGACCCAGTACTTC. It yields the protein CATSRVGAGDRPRETQYF.

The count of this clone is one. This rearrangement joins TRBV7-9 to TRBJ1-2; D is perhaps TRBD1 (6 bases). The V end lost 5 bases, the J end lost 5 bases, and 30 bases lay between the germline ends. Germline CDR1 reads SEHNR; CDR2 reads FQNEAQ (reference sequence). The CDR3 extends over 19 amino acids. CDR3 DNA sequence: TGTGCCAGCAGCAGTAGAAGACAGGAAGATGCTTCACTTTCATATGGCTACACCTTC. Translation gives CASSSRRQEDASLSYGYTF.

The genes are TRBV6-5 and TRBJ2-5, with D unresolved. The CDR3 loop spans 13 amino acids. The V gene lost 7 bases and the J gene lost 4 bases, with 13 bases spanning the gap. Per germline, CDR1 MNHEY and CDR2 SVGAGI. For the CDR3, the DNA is TGTGCCAGCACCCCCGGTGCAGGAGAGACCCAGTACTTC. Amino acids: CASTPGAGETQYF.

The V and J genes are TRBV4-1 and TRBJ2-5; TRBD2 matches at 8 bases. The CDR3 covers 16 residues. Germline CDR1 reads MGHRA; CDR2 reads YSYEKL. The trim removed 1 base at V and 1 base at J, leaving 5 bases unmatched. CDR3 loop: CASSQATSALQETQYF. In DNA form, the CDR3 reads TGCGCCAGCAGCCAAGCGACTAGCGCCCTCCAAGAGACCCAGTACTTC.

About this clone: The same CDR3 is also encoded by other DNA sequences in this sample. The CDR3 DNA reads TGCAGCGTTGAAGTCGGCGATGAGCAGTTCTTC. As protein: CSVEVGDEQFF. The rearrangement joins TRBV29-1 to TRBJ2-1; D is unresolved. V gave up 1 base and J gave up 8 bases, with 6 bases separating them. This CDR3 spans 11 amino acids. Germline V lookup: CDR1 SQVTM, CDR2 ANQGSEA.

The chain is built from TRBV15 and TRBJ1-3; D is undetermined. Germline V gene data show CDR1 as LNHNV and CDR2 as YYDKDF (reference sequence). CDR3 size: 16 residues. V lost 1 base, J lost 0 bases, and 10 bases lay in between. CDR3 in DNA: TGTGCCACCAGCAGAGTGGGGTGGAGCTCTGGAAACACCATATATTTT. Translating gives CATSRVGWSSGNTIYF.

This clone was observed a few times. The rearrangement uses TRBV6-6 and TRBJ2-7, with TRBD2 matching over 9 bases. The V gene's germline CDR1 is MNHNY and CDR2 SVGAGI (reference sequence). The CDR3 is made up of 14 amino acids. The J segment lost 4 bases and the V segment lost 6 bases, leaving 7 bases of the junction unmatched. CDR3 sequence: CASRVAGALYEQYF. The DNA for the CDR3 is TGTGCCAGCAGGGTAGCGGGAGCTTTGTACGAGCAGTACTTC.

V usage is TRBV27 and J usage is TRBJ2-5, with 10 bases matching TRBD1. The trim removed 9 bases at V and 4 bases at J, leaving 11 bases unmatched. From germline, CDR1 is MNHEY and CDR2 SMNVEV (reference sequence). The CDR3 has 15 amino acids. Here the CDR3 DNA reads TGTGCCAGTAGCATCGGGACAGGGGATGGAGAGACCCAGTACTTC. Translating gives CASSIGTGDGETQYF.

The CDR3 reads CASSKDRSKETQYF. CDR3 bases: TGTGCCAGCAGCAAAGACAGATCCAAAGAGACCCAGTACTTC. The genes are TRBV28 and TRBJ2-5, with D perhaps TRBD1 (5 bases). This CDR3 has 14 residues. CDR1 and CDR2 from the germline V gene are MDHEN and SYDVKM. With 6 bases removed from V and 3 bases from J, the gap between germline ends came to 14 bases.

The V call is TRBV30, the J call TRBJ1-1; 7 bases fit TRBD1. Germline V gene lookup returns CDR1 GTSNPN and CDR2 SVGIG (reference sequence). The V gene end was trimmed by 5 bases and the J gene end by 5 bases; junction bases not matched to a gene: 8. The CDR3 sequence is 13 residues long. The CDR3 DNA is TGTGCCTGGGCTACAGGGGTAGGGACTGAAGCTTTCTTT. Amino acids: CAWATGVGTEAFF.

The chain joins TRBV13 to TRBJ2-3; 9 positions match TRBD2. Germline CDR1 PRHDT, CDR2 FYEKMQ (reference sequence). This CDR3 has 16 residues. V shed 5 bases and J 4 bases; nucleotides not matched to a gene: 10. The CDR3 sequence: CASSVSSGRRPDTQYF. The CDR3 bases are TGTGCCAGCAGCGTTAGTAGCGGGAGAAGGCCAGATACGCAGTATTTT.

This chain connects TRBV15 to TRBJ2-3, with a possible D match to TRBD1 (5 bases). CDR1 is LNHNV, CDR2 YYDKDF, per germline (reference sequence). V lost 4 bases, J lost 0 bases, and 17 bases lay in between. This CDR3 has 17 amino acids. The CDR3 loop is CATSNTRQQISTDTQYF. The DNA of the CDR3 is TGTGCCACCAGCAATACGAGACAGCAAATAAGCACAGATACGCAGTATTTT.

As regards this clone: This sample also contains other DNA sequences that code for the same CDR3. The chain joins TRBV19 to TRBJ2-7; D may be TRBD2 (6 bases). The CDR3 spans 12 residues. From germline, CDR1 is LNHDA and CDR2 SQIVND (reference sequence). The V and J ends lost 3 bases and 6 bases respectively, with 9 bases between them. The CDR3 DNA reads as TGTGCCAGTAGTATTGGGGGAGGCGAGCAGTACTTC. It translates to CASSIGGGEQYF.

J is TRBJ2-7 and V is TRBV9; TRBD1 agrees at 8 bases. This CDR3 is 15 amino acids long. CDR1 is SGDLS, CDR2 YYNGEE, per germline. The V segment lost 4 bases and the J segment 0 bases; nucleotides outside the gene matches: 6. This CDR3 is CASSLKTGVSYEQYF. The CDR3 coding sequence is TGTGCCAGCAGCTTAAAGACAGGGGTCTCCTACGAGCAGTACTTC. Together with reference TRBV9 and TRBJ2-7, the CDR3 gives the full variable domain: DSGVTQTPKHLITATGQRVTLRCSPRSGDLSVYWYQQSLDQGLQFLIQYYNGEERAKGNILERFSAQQFPDLHSELNLSSLELGDSALYFCASSLKTGVSYEQYFGPGTRLTVT.

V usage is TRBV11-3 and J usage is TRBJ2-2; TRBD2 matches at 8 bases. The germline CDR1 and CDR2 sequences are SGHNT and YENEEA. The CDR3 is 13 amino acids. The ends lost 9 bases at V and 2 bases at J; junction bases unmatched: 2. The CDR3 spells CASSGTNTGELFF. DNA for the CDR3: TGTGCCAGTAGCGGGACAAACACCGGGGAGCTGTTTTTT. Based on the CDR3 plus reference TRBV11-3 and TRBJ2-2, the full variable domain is EAGVVQSPRYKIIEKKQPVAFWCNPISGHNTLYWYLQNLGQGPELLIRYENEEAVDDSQLPKDRFSAERLKGVDSTLKIQPAELGDSAVYLCASSGTNTGELFFGEGSRLTVL.

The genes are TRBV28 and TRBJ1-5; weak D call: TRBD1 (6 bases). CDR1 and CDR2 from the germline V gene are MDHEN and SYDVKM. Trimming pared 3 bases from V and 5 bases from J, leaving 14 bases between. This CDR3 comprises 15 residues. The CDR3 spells CASSFFRGLDQPQHF. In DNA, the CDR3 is TGTGCCAGCAGTTTCTTCAGGGGATTGGATCAGCCCCAGCATTTT.

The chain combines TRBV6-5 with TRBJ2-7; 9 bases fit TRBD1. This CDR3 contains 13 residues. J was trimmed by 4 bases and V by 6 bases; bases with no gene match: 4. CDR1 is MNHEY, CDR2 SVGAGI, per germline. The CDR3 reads CASSLGTGYEQYF. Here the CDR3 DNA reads TGTGCCAGCAGCCTCGGGACAGGGTACGAGCAGTACTTC.

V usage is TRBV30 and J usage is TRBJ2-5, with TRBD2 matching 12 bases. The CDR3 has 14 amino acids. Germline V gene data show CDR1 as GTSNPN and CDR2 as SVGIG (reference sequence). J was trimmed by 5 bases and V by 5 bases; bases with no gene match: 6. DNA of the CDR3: TGTGCCTGGGCGACGACTAGCGGGAGTGAGACCCAGTACTTC. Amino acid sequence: CAWATTSGSETQYF.

CDR3 amino acids: CASSPYRTEFSGANVLTF. The CDR3 DNA sequence: TGTGCCAGCTCACCTTACAGGACGGAATTCTCTGGGGCCAACGTCCTGACTTTC. The chain joins TRBV18 to TRBJ2-6, with D perhaps TRBD1 (5 bases). Germline CDR1 reads KGHSH; CDR2 reads LQKENI. Trimming took 3 bases from V and 0 from J, leaving 15 bases between them. The CDR3 runs 18 residues.

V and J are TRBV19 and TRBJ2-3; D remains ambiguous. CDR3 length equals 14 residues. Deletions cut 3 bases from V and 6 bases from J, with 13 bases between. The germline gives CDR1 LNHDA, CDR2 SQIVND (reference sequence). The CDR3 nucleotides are TGTGCCAGTAGTATGTACGCGAGCTCCGATACGCAGTATTTT. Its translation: CASSMYASSDTQYF. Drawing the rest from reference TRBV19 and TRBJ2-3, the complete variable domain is DGGITQSPKYLFRKEGQNVTLSCEQNLNHDAMYWYRQDPGQGLRLIYYSQIVNDFQKGDIAEGYSVSREKKESFPLTVTSAQKNPTAFYLCASSMYASSDTQYFGPGTRLTVL.

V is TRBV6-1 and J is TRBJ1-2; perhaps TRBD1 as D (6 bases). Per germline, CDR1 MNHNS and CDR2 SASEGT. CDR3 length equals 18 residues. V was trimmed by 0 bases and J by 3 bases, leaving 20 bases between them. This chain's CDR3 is CASSEAFYRVGPYYGYTF. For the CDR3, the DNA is TGTGCCAGCAGTGAAGCGTTCTACAGGGTTGGGCCGTACTATGGCTACACCTTC.

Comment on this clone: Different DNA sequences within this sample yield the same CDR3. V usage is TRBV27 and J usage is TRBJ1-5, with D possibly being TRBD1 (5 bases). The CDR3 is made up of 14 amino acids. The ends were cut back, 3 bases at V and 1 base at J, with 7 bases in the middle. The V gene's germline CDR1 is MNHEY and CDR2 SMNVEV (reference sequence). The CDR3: CASSLRGSNQPQHF. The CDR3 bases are TGTGCCAGCAGTTTGCGGGGGAGCAATCAGCCCCAGCATTTT.

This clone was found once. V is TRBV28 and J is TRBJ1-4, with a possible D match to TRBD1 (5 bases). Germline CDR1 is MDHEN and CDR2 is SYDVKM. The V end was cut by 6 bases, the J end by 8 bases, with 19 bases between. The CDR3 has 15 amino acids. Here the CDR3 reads CASRNSREIREKLFF. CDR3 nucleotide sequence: TGTGCCAGCAGAAATTCCAGGGAAATAAGGGAAAAACTGTTTTTT.

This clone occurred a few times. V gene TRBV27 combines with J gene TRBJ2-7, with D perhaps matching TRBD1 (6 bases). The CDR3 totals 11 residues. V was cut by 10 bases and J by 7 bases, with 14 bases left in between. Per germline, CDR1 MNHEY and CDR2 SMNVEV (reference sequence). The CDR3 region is CATRTGREQYF. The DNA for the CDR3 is TGTGCCACCCGAACAGGGCGGGAGCAGTACTTC.

For the CDR3, the DNA is TGTGCCAGCAGCTTATTCGCCGGGGTGGAGGAAAAACTGTTTTTT. Translating gives CASSLFAGVEEKLFF. This chain links TRBV7-9 with TRBJ1-4; no reliable D call. Between the trimmed V and J ends, which lost 2 bases and 8 bases, there was a span of 15 bases. Germline V CDR1 and CDR2: SEHNR, FQNEAQ (reference sequence). The CDR3 is made up of 15 amino acids.

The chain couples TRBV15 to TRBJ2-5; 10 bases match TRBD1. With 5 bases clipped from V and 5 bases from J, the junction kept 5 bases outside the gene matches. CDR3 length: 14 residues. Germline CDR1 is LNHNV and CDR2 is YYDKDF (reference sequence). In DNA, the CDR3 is TGTGCCACCAGCCCAGGGGGACAGGGGGAGACCCAGTACTTC. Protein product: CATSPGGQGETQYF.

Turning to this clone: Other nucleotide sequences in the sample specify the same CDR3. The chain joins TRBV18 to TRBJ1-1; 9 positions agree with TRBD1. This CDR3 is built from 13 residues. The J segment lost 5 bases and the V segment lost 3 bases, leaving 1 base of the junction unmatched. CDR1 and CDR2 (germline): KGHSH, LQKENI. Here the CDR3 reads CASSPDRGTEAFF. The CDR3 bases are TGTGCCAGCTCACCGGACAGGGGAACTGAAGCTTTCTTT.

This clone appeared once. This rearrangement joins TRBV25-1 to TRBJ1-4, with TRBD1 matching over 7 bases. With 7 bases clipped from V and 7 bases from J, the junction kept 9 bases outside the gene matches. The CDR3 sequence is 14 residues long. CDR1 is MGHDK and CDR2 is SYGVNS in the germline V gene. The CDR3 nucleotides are TGTGCCAGCACCATGACAGGGAGTGGTGAAAAACTGTTTTTT. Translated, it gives CASTMTGSGEKLFF.

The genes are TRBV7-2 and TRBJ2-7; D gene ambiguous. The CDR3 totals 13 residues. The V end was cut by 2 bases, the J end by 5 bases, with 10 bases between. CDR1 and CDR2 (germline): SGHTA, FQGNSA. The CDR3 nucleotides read TGTGCCAGCAGCTTATTTAAGGGAAACGAGCAGTACTTC. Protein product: CASSLFKGNEQYF.